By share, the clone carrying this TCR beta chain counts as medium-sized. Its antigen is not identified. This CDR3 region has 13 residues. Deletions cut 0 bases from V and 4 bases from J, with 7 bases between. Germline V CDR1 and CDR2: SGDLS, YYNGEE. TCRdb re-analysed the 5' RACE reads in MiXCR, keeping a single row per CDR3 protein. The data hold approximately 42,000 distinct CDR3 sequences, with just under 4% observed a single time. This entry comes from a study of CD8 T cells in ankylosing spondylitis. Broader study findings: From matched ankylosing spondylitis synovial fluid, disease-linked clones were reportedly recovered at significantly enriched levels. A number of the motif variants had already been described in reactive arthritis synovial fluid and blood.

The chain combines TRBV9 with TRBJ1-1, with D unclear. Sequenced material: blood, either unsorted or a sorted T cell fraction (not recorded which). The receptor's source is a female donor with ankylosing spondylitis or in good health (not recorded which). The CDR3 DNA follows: TGTGCCAGCAGCGTAGGGGTAGGCACTGAAGCTTTCTTT. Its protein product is CASSVGVGTEAFF.